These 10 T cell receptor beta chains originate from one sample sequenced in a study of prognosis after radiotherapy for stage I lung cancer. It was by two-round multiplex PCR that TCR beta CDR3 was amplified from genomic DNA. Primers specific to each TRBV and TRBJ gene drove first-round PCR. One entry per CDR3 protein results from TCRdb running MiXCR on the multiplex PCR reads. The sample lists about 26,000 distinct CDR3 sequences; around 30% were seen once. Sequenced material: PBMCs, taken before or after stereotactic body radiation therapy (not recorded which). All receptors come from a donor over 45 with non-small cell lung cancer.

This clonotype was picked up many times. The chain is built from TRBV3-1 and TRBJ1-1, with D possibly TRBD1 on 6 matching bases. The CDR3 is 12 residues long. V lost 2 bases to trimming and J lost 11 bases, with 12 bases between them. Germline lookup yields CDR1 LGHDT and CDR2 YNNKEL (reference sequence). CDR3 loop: CASSQPAGAAFF. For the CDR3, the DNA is TGTGCCAGCAGCCAACCGGCAGGGGCGGCTTTCTTT.

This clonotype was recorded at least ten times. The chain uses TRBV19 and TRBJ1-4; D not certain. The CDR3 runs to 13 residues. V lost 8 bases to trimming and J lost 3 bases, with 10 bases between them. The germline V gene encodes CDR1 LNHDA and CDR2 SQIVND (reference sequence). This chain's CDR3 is CASRQRANEKLFF. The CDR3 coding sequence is TGTGCCAGTCGACAAAGGGCTAATGAAAAACTGTTTTTT.

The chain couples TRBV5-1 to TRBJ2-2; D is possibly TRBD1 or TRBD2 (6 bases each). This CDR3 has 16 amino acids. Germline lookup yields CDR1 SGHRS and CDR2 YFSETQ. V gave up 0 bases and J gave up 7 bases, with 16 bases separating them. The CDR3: CASSLGLSGAYGELFF. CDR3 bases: TGCGCCAGCAGCTTGGGACTATCGGGGGCTTACGGGGAGCTGTTTTTT.

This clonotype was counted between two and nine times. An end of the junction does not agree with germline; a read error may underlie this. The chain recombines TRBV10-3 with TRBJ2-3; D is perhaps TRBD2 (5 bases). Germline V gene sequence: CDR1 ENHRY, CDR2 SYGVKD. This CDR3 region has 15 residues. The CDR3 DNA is TGTGCCATCAGTGAGTCCGGGGTAGAGGGAGATACGCAGTGTTTT. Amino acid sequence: CAISESGVEGDTQCF.

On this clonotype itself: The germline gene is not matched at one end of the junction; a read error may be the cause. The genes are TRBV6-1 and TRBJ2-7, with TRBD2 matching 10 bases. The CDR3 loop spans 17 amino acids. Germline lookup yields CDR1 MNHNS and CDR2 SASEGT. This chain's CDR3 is CAGSRSASGGSTYEKYF. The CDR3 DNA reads TGTGCCGGCAGTCGGTCGGCTAGCGGGGGCTCGACCTACGAGAAGTACTTC.

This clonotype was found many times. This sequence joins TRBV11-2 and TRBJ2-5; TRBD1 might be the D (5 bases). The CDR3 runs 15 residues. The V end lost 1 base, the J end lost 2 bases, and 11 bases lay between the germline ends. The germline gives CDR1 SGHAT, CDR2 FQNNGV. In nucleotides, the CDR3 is TGTGCCAGCAGCTTAGGGCAGGGAAGGCAAGAGACCCAGTACTTC. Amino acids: CASSLGQGRQETQYF.

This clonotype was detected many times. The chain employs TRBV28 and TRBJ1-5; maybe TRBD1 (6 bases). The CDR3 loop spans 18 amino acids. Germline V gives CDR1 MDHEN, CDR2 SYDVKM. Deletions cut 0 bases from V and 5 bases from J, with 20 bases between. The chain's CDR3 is CASSLWVGGRIGDQPQHF. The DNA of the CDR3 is TGTGCCAGCAGTTTATGGGTCGGGGGGCGCATTGGGGATCAGCCCCAGCATTTT. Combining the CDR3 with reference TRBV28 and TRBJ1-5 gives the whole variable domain DVKVTQSSRYLVKRTGEKVFLECVQDMDHENMFWYRQDPGLGLRLIYFSYDVKMKEKGDIPEGYSVSREKKERFSLILESASTNQTSMYLCASSLWVGGRIGDQPQHFGDGTRLSIL.

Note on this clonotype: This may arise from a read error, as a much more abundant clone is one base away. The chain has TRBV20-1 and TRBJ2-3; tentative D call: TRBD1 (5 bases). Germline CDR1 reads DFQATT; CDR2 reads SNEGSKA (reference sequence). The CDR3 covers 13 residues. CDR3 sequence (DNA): TGCAACCATTGTGACAGCCGGTCGGATACGCAGTATTTT. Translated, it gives CNHCDSRSDTQYF.

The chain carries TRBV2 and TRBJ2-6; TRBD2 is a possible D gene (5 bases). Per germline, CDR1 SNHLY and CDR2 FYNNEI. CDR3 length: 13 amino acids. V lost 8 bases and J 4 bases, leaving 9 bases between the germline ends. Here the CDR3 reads CASGRSGANVLTF. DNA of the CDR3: TGTGCCAGCGGGAGATCCGGGGCCAACGTCCTGACTTTC.

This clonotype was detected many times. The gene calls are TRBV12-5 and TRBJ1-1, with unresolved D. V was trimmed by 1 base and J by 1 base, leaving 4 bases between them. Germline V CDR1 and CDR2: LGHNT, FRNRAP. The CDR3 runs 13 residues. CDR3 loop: CASGLAANTEAFF. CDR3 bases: TGTGCTAGTGGTTTGGCCGCGAACACTGAAGCTTTCTTT.